This T cell receptor beta chain was sequenced for a study of blood T cell repertoires in COVID-19. Looking at the study overall: Samples taken during acute and convalescent COVID-19 were collected in the United States, Italy and Spain.

Under the authors' procedure: Using reference gene primer amplification, nucleated cell counts were estimated. The method was immunoSEQ multiplex PCR; TCRdb's version includes in-frame clones alone and lacks a portion of them. V, J and clone size reflect that table, while D and trimming were determined from the DNA. This sample carries about 78,000 clones, about nine tenths of them seen once, and the ten largest clones take less than 0.85%. Specimen: peripheral blood. The sequence derives from a woman aged 80 or older with acute or convalescent COVID-19.

DNA of the CDR3: TGCGCCAGCAGCGCGGGACTAGCGGGAAGGGAGCAGTTCTTC. It is translated as CASSAGLAGREQFF. The chain links TRBV5-1 to TRBJ2-1; 13 bases line up with TRBD2. Germline CDR1 is SGHRS and CDR2 is YFSETQ. The trim removed 4 bases at V and 10 bases at J, leaving 5 bases unmatched. This CDR3 has 14 residues.